These T cell receptor beta chains were read from a single sample in a study of blood T cell repertoires in COVID-19. TCRdb's table, derived via immunoSEQ multiplex PCR, lists solely in-frame clones and lacks some. The sample yields around 100,000 clones, over 75% seen once. Material: peripheral blood. The receptors originated from a woman between 65 and 79 years old who had recovered from COVID-19. Both conserved end residues are part of each CDR3. The D gene is left open where the match is weak. Only some rows state a clone size, as once, few, many or a class for expanded clones.

d_call cdr3_length j_call v_call clone_size cdr3_aa cdr3_nt
NA 12 TRBJ2-7 TRBV29-1 NA CSVAASSYEQYF TGCAGCGTTGCGGCTAGCTCCTACGAGCAGTACTTC
TRBD1 16 TRBJ2-6 TRBV7-9 NA CASSPTGGYGANVLTF TGTGCCAGCAGCCCCACAGGGGGCTATGGGGCCAACGTCCTGACTTTC
NA 14 TRBJ2-3 TRBV20-1 NA CSASRNGVEDTQYF TGCAGTGCTAGTCGGAACGGGGTAGAAGATACGCAGTATTTT
NA 15 TRBJ1-6 TRBV25-1 NA CASTQSGPKNSPLHF TGTGCCAGCACCCAAAGCGGACCGAAAAATTCACCCCTCCACTTT
TRBD1 15 TRBJ2-5 TRBV11-2 NA CASSSGQGPQETQYF TGTGCCAGCAGCTCGGGACAGGGGCCTCAAGAGACCCAGTACTTC
NA 11 TRBJ2-5 TRBV7-2 NA CASSSGETQYF TGTGCCAGCAGCTCCGGAGAGACCCAGTACTTC
NA 14 TRBJ1-4 TRBV28 NA CASVNRAKEEKLFF TGTGCCAGCGTAAACAGGGCGAAGGAGGAAAAACTGTTTTTT
NA 18 TRBJ2-2 TRBV7-9 few CASSLAWSSPSNTGELFF TGTGCCAGCAGCTTGGCGTGGAGCTCCCCTTCGAACACCGGGGAGCTGTTTTTT
TRBD1 14 TRBJ1-2 TRBV18 NA CASSPETGTYGYTF TGTGCCAGCTCACCAGAGACAGGGACTTATGGCTACACCTTC
NA 17 TRBJ1-3 TRBV7-2 once CASSLTIFWESGNTIYF TGTGCCAGCAGCTTAACTATATTTTGGGAGTCTGGAAACACCATATATTTT
NA 15 TRBJ2-3 TRBV7-8 NA CASRETPSHTDTQYF TGTGCCAGCAGAGAAACTCCTTCCCACACAGATACGCAGTATTTT
TRBD1 14 TRBJ1-2 TRBV6-5 NA CASSLMTGGWGYTF TGTGCCAGCAGCTTAATGACAGGGGGATGGGGCTACACCTTC
TRBD2 17 TRBJ2-3 TRBV24-1 NA CATSDLEAGGGTDTQYF TGTGCCACCAGTGATTTGGAAGCGGGAGGGGGAACAGATACGCAGTATTTT
TRBD1 18 TRBJ1-1 TRBV19 NA CASSISQSTGVYGTEAFF TGTGCCAGTAGTATATCCCAATCGACAGGGGTGTACGGAACTGAAGCTTTCTTT
TRBD1 16 TRBJ2-3 TRBV5-4 NA CASSPQTGTGQHTQYF TGTGCCAGCAGCCCCCAAACCGGGACAGGACAACATACGCAGTATTTT
NA 20 TRBJ2-1 TRBV4-2 NA CASSQDLPDMTGVTYNEQFF TGTGCCAGCAGCCAAGACCTCCCCGATATGACGGGAGTTACCTACAATGAGCAGTTCTTC
NA 15 TRBJ2-7 TRBV7-3 NA CASSLCRTDDCEQYF TGTGCCAGCAGCTTATGTCGGACAGACGACTGCGAGCAGTACTTC
TRBD2 17 TRBJ2-1 TRBV7-3 NA CASSLTFLAGSYNEQFF TGTGCCAGCAGCTTAACGTTTCTAGCGGGCTCCTACAATGAGCAGTTCTTC
TRBD1 15 TRBJ1-4 TRBV7-9 NA CASSSPTGGHEKLFF TGTGCCAGCAGCTCGCCGACAGGGGGACATGAAAAACTGTTTTTT
NA 17 TRBJ2-2 TRBV27 few CASSLSWGQGNTGELFF TGTGCCAGCAGTTTATCGTGGGGCCAGGGAAACACCGGGGAGCTGTTTTTT
NA 15 TRBJ2-2 TRBV2 NA CASSGGSGPIGELFF TGTGCCAGCAGTGGGGGCAGTGGGCCGATCGGGGAGCTGTTTTTT
NA 15 TRBJ2-6 TRBV6-5 NA CASSLWRNGANVLTF TGTGCCAGCAGTTTGTGGAGGAATGGGGCCAACGTCCTGACTTTC
NA 14 TRBJ1-2 TRBV29-1 NA CSAVRDRAQGGYTF TGCAGCGCAGTCAGGGACCGCGCCCAGGGGGGCTACACCTTC
TRBD1 13 TRBJ2-7 TRBV6-1 NA CASSEGQMYEQYF TGTGCCAGCAGTGAGGGACAGATGTACGAGCAGTACTTC
TRBD1 20 TRBJ2-4 TRBV3-1/TRBV3-2 NA CASSQRQGWLAGIAKNIQYF TGTGCCAGCAGCCAAAGACAGGGGTGGCTCGCCGGGATAGCCAAAAACATTCAGTACTTC
NA 14 TRBJ2-2 TRBV28 NA CASTPGGWTGELFF TGTGCCAGCACCCCCGGAGGTTGGACCGGGGAGCTGTTTTTT
TRBD2 17 TRBJ2-1 TRBV4-3 once CASSHLSGGSSYNEQFF TGCGCCAGCAGCCACCTCAGCGGGGGGAGCTCCTACAATGAGCAGTTCTTC
NA 13 TRBJ1-3 TRBV29-1 once CSVESGAGNTIYF TGCAGCGTTGAATCGGGGGCTGGAAACACCATATATTTT
NA 14 TRBJ1-1 TRBV3-1/TRBV3-2 NA CASSQDTPGTEAFF TGTGCCAGCAGCCAAGATACCCCAGGGACTGAAGCTTTCTTT
NA 13 TRBJ1-2 TRBV27 NA CASSLAGVNGYTF TGTGCCAGCAGTTTAGCAGGGGTGAATGGCTACACCTTC
NA 14 TRBJ2-2 TRBV27 NA CASSLSAGFGELFF TGTGCCAGCAGTTTATCTGCGGGCTTCGGGGAGCTGTTTTTT
NA 16 TRBJ1-6 TRBV4-2 NA CASSLTMAGAGSPLHF TGTGCCAGCAGCCTGACGATGGCAGGGGCCGGTTCACCCCTCCACTTT
NA 15 TRBJ2-5 TRBV11-2 NA CASSLGAGGQETQYF TGTGCCAGCAGCTTAGGGGCCGGAGGACAAGAGACCCAGTACTTC
NA 14 TRBJ2-2 TRBV27 NA CASKRTENTGELFF TGTGCCAGCAAAAGGACAGAGAACACCGGGGAGCTGTTTTTT
TRBD2 19 TRBJ2-2 TRBV11-2 NA CASSWGGEREGLGTGELFF TGTGCCAGCAGCTGGGGGGGCGAGCGGGAGGGCCTTGGCACCGGGGAGCTGTTTTTT
NA 13 TRBJ1-4 TRBV28 NA CASTGRPDEKLFF TGTGCCAGCACAGGCAGGCCCGATGAAAAACTGTTTTTT
NA 11 TRBJ2-3 TRBV30 NA CAGRWRNTQYF TGTGCTGGCCGCTGGCGGAATACGCAGTATTTT
NA 15 TRBJ1-3 TRBV9 NA CASSVVGELGNTIYF TGTGCCAGCAGCGTAGTAGGGGAACTTGGAAACACCATATATTTT
TRBD1 11 TRBJ1-2 TRBV29-1 NA CSAEGARGYTF TGCAGCGCGGAGGGGGCGCGTGGCTACACCTTC
NA 13 TRBJ2-5 TRBV6-2/TRBV6-3 NA CASSMVAEETQYF TGTGCCAGCAGCATGGTGGCCGAAGAGACCCAGTACTTC
NA 14 TRBJ1-3 TRBV30 NA CAWSEGYSGNTIYF TGTGCCTGGAGTGAGGGGTACTCTGGAAACACCATATATTTT
TRBD2 16 TRBJ2-7 TRBV18 NA CASSPGGGGAYYEQYF TGTGCCAGCTCCCCCGGTGGCGGGGGGGCATACTACGAGCAGTACTTC
NA 15 TRBJ2-7 TRBV7-2 NA CASSLGGQISYEQYF TGTGCCAGCAGCTTAGGGGGACAAATCTCCTACGAGCAGTACTTC
NA 13 TRBJ2-7 TRBV5-8 NA CASVRGGTYEQYF TGTGCCAGCGTCCGGGGAGGAACCTACGAGCAGTACTTC
TRBD1 14 TRBJ1-2 TRBV6-2/TRBV6-3 once CASSNRDRGDGYTF TGTGCCAGCAGTAACCGGGACAGGGGGGATGGCTACACCTTC
NA 15 TRBJ2-7 TRBV9 NA CASSVGSRGTYEQYF TGTGCCAGCAGCGTAGGGAGTCGAGGGACCTACGAGCAGTACTTC
TRBD1 15 TRBJ2-7 TRBV20-1 NA CSASGDRGWSYEQYF TGCAGTGCTAGTGGAGACAGGGGCTGGTCCTACGAGCAGTACTTC
NA 12 TRBJ1-1 TRBV28 NA CASLTLNTEAFF TGTGCCAGCCTTACATTGAACACTGAAGCTTTCTTT
TRBD1 16 TRBJ2-7 TRBV19 once CASSIKGQGRSYEQYF TGTGCCAGTAGTATAAAGGGACAGGGACGATCCTACGAGCAGTACTTC
NA 11 TRBJ2-1 TRBV12-3/TRBV12-4 NA CASRRSGEQFF TGTGCCAGCAGGAGGTCGGGTGAGCAGTTCTTC
NA 13 TRBJ1-2 TRBV7-2 few CASSGGRGYGYTF TGTGCCAGCAGTGGGGGCAGGGGCTATGGCTACACCTTC
TRBD1 15 TRBJ2-1 TRBV28 NA CASSHRDSVNNEQFF TGTGCCAGCAGTCATCGGGACAGTGTAAACAATGAGCAGTTCTTC
TRBD1 13 TRBJ2-4 TRBV6-1 NA CASSPGQTLIQYF TGTGCCAGCAGCCCGGGACAGACCCTCATTCAGTACTTC
TRBD2 14 TRBJ2-7 TRBV18 NA CASSRGALTYEQYF TGTGCCAGCTCGCGGGGGGCGCTTACCTACGAGCAGTACTTC
NA 15 TRBJ2-2 TRBV5-5 NA CASSFTGGQDGELFF TGTGCCAGCAGCTTTACCGGGGGGCAGGACGGGGAGCTGTTTTTT
TRBD2 18 TRBJ2-7 TRBV18 NA CASSPIAGLAPYSYEQYF TGTGCCAGCTCACCTATCGCGGGACTAGCGCCCTACTCCTACGAGCAGTACTTC
NA 13 TRBJ2-7 TRBV6-5 NA CASRSQINYEQYF TGTGCCAGCAGGTCACAGATAAACTACGAGCAGTACTTC
TRBD1 13 TRBJ1-4 TRBV28 NA CASLDRANEKLFF TGTGCCAGTCTGGACAGGGCAAATGAAAAACTGTTTTTT
NA 16 TRBJ2-5 TRBV9 NA CASSVGASTYQETQYF TGTGCCAGCAGCGTAGGGGCTAGCACGTACCAAGAGACCCAGTACTTC